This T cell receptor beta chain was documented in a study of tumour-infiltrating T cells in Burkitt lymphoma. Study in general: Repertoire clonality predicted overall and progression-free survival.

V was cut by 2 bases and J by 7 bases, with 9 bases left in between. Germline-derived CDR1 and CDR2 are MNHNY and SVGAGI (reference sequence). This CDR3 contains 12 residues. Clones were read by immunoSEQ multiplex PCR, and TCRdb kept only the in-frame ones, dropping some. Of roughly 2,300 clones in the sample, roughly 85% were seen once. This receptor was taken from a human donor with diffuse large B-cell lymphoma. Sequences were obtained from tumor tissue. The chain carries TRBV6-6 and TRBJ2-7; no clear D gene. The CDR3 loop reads CASSYPLREQYF. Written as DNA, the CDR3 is TGTGCCAGCAGTTACCCCCTTCGGGAGCAGTACTTC.